The T cell receptor (beta chain) under discussion was sequenced for a study of control samples from healthy donors and cancer patients. V lost 2 bases, J lost 0 bases, and 7 bases stayed unmatched. Per germline, CDR1 ENHRY and CDR2 SYGVKD. The CDR3 runs to 17 residues. Produced via immunoSEQ multiplex PCR; TCRdb's table is partial and in-frame only. The sample has approximately 94,000 clones; 84% are singletons. The TCR comes from a man aged 70 or older with lung cancer. Sequences were obtained from PBMCs. The chain employs TRBV10-3 and TRBJ2-3; 8 bases are a match to TRBD2. CDR3 amino acids: CAISERGGETSTDTQYF. CDR3 nucleotides: TGTGCCATCAGTGAGCGGGGGGGGGAAACTAGCACAGATACGCAGTATTTT.